This passage covers 14 T cell receptor beta chains from one sample sequenced in a study of technical replicates of blood from several donors. Profiled with immunoSEQ multiplex PCR; TCRdb holds only in-frame clones, not every one. Here the sample spans roughly 69,000 clones, roughly 97% being singletons. Material: T cells isolated from PBMCs. The receptors derive from a human donor in good health.

The chain combines TRBV30 with TRBJ2-5, with 7 bases lining up with TRBD2. Germline lookup yields CDR1 GTSNPN and CDR2 SVGIG (reference sequence). This CDR3 comprises 15 residues. Trimming at V came to 1 base and at J to 12 bases, leaving 17 bases not matched to a gene. CDR3 loop: CAWSAGGRAGRREYF. CDR3 DNA sequence: TGTGCCTGGAGTGCCGGCGGGAGAGCGGGTAGACGGGAGTACTTC.

The V and J genes are TRBV30 and TRBJ2-1, with D possibly TRBD1 on 6 matching bases. The CDR3 has 11 amino acids. V was shortened by 4 bases and J by 5 bases, with 6 bases between the two germline ends. Germline V gene sequence: CDR1 GTSNPN, CDR2 SVGIG (reference sequence). In DNA, the CDR3 is TGTGCCTGGAAGGGGGACAATGAGCAGTTCTTC. This codes for CAWKGDNEQFF. Together with reference TRBV30 and TRBJ2-1, the CDR3 gives the full variable domain: SQTIHQWPATLVQPVGSPLSLECTVEGTSNPNLYWYRQAAGRGLQLLFYSVGIGQISSEVPQNLSASRPQDRQFILSSKKLLLSDSGFYLCAWKGDNEQFFGPGTRLTVL.

The rearrangement joins TRBV29-1 to TRBJ1-4; 9 bases match TRBD1. The junction had 2 bases not matched to a gene; V was cut back by 7 bases and J by 5 bases. This CDR3 has 12 residues. Germline-derived CDR1 and CDR2 are SQVTM and ANQGSEA. In DNA form, the CDR3 reads TGCAGCGGGGGACAGGGAAATGAAAAACTGTTTTTT. Its protein is CSGGQGNEKLFF.

This sequence joins TRBV5-6 and TRBJ2-2, with D hard to call. Germline V gene sequence: CDR1 SGHDT, CDR2 YYEEEE. CDR3 length: 15 residues. Trimming pared 0 bases from V and 5 bases from J, leaving 11 bases between. The CDR3 DNA reads as TGTGCCAGCAGCTTGGGTAGCCCCGGAACCGGGGAGCTGTTTTTT. It encodes CASSLGSPGTGELFF.

This clone was picked up one time. The rearrangement links TRBV28 to TRBJ1-2; D possibly corresponds to TRBD1 (6 bases). Germline CDR1 reads MDHEN; CDR2 reads SYDVKM. Between the trimmed V and J ends, which lost 5 bases and 0 bases, there was a span of 13 bases. This CDR3 is 15 amino acids long. CDR3 loop: CASSPLQGTNYGYTF. CDR3 nucleotides: TGTGCCAGCAGTCCCCTACAGGGTACTAACTATGGCTACACCTTC.

This chain uses TRBV7-9 with TRBJ1-4; no clear D. Trimming cost V 5 bases and J 8 bases, with 15 bases left between them. This CDR3 spans 14 amino acids. Looked up from germline, CDR1 is SEHNR and CDR2 is FQNEAQ (reference sequence). CDR3: CASSPRGEWEKLFF. For the CDR3, the DNA is TGTGCCAGCAGCCCCCGGGGAGAATGGGAAAAACTGTTTTTT.

V is TRBV6-1 and J is TRBJ2-3; 7 nucleotides match TRBD2. The CDR3 loop spans 15 amino acids. The V segment lost 2 bases and the J segment 2 bases; nucleotides outside the gene matches: 4. Germline V gene lookup returns CDR1 MNHNS and CDR2 SASEGT. The DNA for the CDR3 is TGTGCCAGCAGTGAACCAGCGGGAATCACAGATACGCAGTATTTT. Its translation: CASSEPAGITDTQYF.

This chain connects TRBV10-3 to TRBJ2-7; the match to TRBD2 covers 8 bases. V shed 6 bases and J 2 bases; nucleotides not matched to a gene: 12. CDR1 and CDR2 (germline): ENHRY, SYGVKD. The CDR3 sequence is 16 residues long. The CDR3 protein is CAISELSGNSPYEQYF. CDR3 sequence (DNA): TGTGCCATCAGCGAGCTTAGCGGGAATAGCCCCTACGAGCAGTACTTC.

Here the CDR3 reads CASSQGDRDYEQYF. Here the CDR3 DNA reads TGTGCCAGCAGCCAAGGTGACAGGGACTACGAGCAGTACTTC. The chain carries TRBV4-2 and TRBJ2-7, with 7 bases identical to TRBD1. The length of the CDR3 is 14 residues. J was trimmed by 3 bases and V by 1 base; bases with no gene match: 3. Germline CDR1 is LGHNA and CDR2 is YNFKEQ.

The chain joins TRBV6-1 to TRBJ1-1; D is unresolved. The V and J ends lost 7 bases and 1 base respectively, with 7 bases between them. CDR1 MNHNS and CDR2 SASEGT come from the germline V gene. The CDR3 is made up of 12 amino acids. The CDR3 DNA follows: TGTGCCAGCATGTCAGGGAACACTGAAGCTTTCTTT. Protein sequence: CASMSGNTEAFF.

V is TRBV27 and J is TRBJ1-2, with D unclear. Germline lookup yields CDR1 MNHEY and CDR2 SMNVEV (reference sequence). CDR3 size: 12 residues. With 2 bases removed from V and 8 bases from J, the gap between germline ends came to 9 bases. The CDR3: CASSLAGQGYTF. In nucleotides, the CDR3 is TGTGCCAGCAGTTTAGCAGGTCAAGGCTACACCTTC.

This sequence joins TRBV6-5 and TRBJ1-2, with D perhaps matching TRBD1 (5 bases). Germline V lookup: CDR1 MNHEY, CDR2 SVGAGI. V was clipped by 5 bases and J by 6 bases, with 16 bases between them. The CDR3 has 14 amino acids. The CDR3 DNA follows: TGTGCCAGCAGTCTCCTCTCGGAAGGGGATGGCTACACCTTC. Its protein product is CASSLLSEGDGYTF.

The CDR3 bases are TGTGCCAGCAGTTACACCGGGACTAGTGCTAATGAGCAGTTCTTC. Translation gives CASSYTGTSANEQFF. The V gene is TRBV6-5, the J gene TRBJ2-1; 8 nucleotides match TRBD2. CDR1 is MNHEY and CDR2 is SVGAGI in the germline V gene. V dropped 2 bases and J dropped 7; count of bases not matched to a gene: 7. This CDR3 is built from 15 residues.

The chain uses TRBV4-1 and TRBJ1-3; no definite D call. V shed 0 bases and J shed 9 bases, with 6 bases lying between them. The germline gives CDR1 MGHRA, CDR2 YSYEKL. This CDR3 comprises 12 residues. CDR3 sequence: CASSQDKSTIYF. The CDR3 DNA reads TGCGCCAGCAGCCAAGATAAGAGCACCATATATTTT.